One T cell receptor (beta chain) is described in this entry. The antigen remains unidentified. Germline V gene lookup returns CDR1 SGHDN and CDR2 FVKESK. Trimming stripped 0 bases from V and 2 bases from J, with 7 bases between. The CDR3 totals 14 residues. Libraries were prepared by immunoSEQ multiplex PCR; TCRdb keeps only in-frame clonotypes and omits some of them. The repertoire holds some 31,000 clones, with nearly 95% as singletons. The sample is drawn from a study of T cell responses to AZD1222 COVID-19 vaccine. The study, taken as a whole, reports: Epitopes outside B.1.351 and B.1.1.7 mutated regions reportedly drew nearly half of spike TCRs. Just a handful of AZD1222 recipients were seropositive at baseline. Clonal diversity may have been underestimated, and the donors were mostly white British, with more females than males.

This rearrangement joins TRBV14 to TRBJ1-1; D may be TRBD1 (6 bases). This sequence was found in an adult in good health. This specimen consisted of peripheral blood, obtained on day 0 of AZD1222 vaccination. The CDR3 is CASSQEGANTEAFF. CDR3 bases: TGTGCCAGCAGCCAAGAGGGGGCAAACACTGAAGCTTTCTTT.